This TCR beta chain was recorded in a study of monozygotic twins with inflammatory bowel disease. Germline CDR1 reads SGHAT; CDR2 reads FQDESV (reference sequence). This CDR3 is 19 amino acids long. Using eight separate reactions per sample, the authors generated cDNA. TCRalpha and TCRbeta cDNA went through two nested PCRs of approximately 16 and 10 cycles. TCRdb reprocessed the 5' RACE reads, with one entry per CDR3 protein and no DNA. The sample totals under 200,000 distinct CDR3 sequences. This chain joins TRBV11-1 and TRBJ2-7; the D call of TRBD1 rests on TCRdb alone, since no DNA is present to check it. The TCR originated in a human donor with ulcerative colitis or Crohn's disease, or a healthy co-twin of an affected twin (not recorded which). The sample consisted of blood. CDR3 residues: CASSLPRTRDTSVPYEQYF. The full variable domain, its missing parts supplied by reference TRBV11-1 and TRBJ2-7, is EAEVAQSPRYKITEKSQAVAFWCDPISGHATLYWYRQILGQGPELLVQFQDESVVDDSQLPKDRFSAERLKGVDSTLKIQPAELGDSAMYLCASSLPRTRDTSVPYEQYFGPGTRLTVT.